Listed below are T cell receptor beta chains from one sample, sequenced in a study of T cells in Graves' hyperthyroidism and ophthalmopathy. TCRdb re-called the multiplex PCR reads through MiXCR, storing one row per CDR3 protein. The sample contains roughly 750,000 distinct CDR3 sequences, roughly 15% of which appear only once. The sequenced sample consisted of blood. The receptors come from a man between 18 and 35 years old with Graves' hyperthyroidism. Both conserved end residues are part of each CDR3. Fields, in order: D gene, V gene, J gene, clone size, CDR3 protein, CDR3 DNA. A D gene is named only where the DNA matches it firmly. Clone size, where shown, is once, few, many, or a class for clones that have expanded.

TRBD1	TRBV7-9	TRBJ2-3	many	CASSLVVTGTTDTQYF	TGTGCCAGCAGCTTAGTCGTGACAGGGACGACAGATACGCAGTATTTT
NA	TRBV20-1	TRBJ2-2	NA	CSASAGTGGELFF	TGCAGTGCTAGCGCGGGAACAGGCGGGGAGCTGTTTTTT
TRBD1	TRBV20-1	TRBJ1-6	few	CSAWTGKGSPLHF	TGCAGTGCGTGGACAGGGAAAGGGTCACCCCTCCACTTT
NA	TRBV7-9	TRBJ2-7	many	CASSSGRYYEQYF	TGTGCCAGCAGCTCAGGGCGGTACTACGAGCAGTACTTC
TRBD1	TRBV20-1	TRBJ2-7	many	CSASEQGAVDEQYF	TGCAGTGCTTCAGAACAGGGGGCGGTCGACGAGCAGTACTTC
NA	TRBV20-1	TRBJ1-6	few	CSARYDPAAALHF	TGCAGTGCTCGATACGACCCTGCCGCGGCCCTCCACTTT
NA	TRBV29-1	TRBJ1-2	few	CSVFGTTYGYTF	TGCAGCGTTTTTGGGACAACCTATGGCTACACCTTC
TRBD2	TRBV29-1	TRBJ2-5	NA	CSVSHTSGRAETQYF	TGCAGCGTTTCGCATACTAGCGGGAGGGCCGAGACCCAGTACTTC
NA	TRBV27	TRBJ2-7	many	CASSLGQGRAGEQYF	TGTGCCAGCAGTTTAGGTCAGGGCAGGGCAGGTGAGCAGTACTTC
TRBD1	TRBV20-1	TRBJ2-5	NA	CSAETRIGQVGETQYF	TGCAGTGCTGAAACCCGGATAGGACAGGTGGGAGAGACCCAGTACTTC
NA	TRBV12-3/TRBV12-4	TRBJ2-4	many	CASTPGGYATKNIQYF	TGTGCCAGCACCCCTGGGGGGTATGCAACCAAAAACATTCAGTACTTC
TRBD1	TRBV12-3/TRBV12-4	TRBJ2-1	many	CASSPGQGGYNEQFF	TGTGCCAGCAGCCCGGGACAGGGGGGTTACAATGAGCAGTTCTTC
NA	TRBV11-3	TRBJ2-1	many	CASSPPQGRSYNEQFF	TGTGCCAGCAGCCCTCCCCAAGGCAGGTCCTACAATGAGCAGTTCTTC
NA	TRBV19	TRBJ2-6	NA	CASSIGRRGSSGANVLTF	TGTGCCAGTAGTATAGGCAGGAGGGGATCTTCCGGGGCCAACGTCCTGACTTTC
NA	TRBV20-1	TRBJ1-1	many	CSAWPLMNTEAFF	TGCAGTGCTTGGCCTCTTATGAACACTGAAGCTTTCTTT
TRBD2	TRBV7-7	TRBJ2-5	NA	CASSPGGGGPRETQYF	TGTGCCAGCAGCCCGGGGGGGGGAGGGCCGCGTGAGACCCAGTACTTC
TRBD2	TRBV11-2	TRBJ2-1	NA	CASSSAGSSGSSPYNEQFF	TGTGCCAGCAGCTCCGCGGGGAGTAGCGGGAGCTCACCCTACAATGAGCAGTTCTTC
TRBD1	TRBV28	TRBJ1-2	many	CASSFPSGQGSNYGYTF	TGTGCCAGCAGTTTTCCCTCTGGACAGGGATCTAACTATGGCTACACCTTC
NA	TRBV7-6	TRBJ1-3	few	CASSLAWGTRPTGNTIYF	TGTGCCAGCAGCTTAGCGTGGGGCACCCGCCCGACGGGAAACACCATATATTTT
TRBD2	TRBV10-3	TRBJ2-7	many	CAISVPGSGRAYEQYF	TGTGCCATCAGTGTCCCGGGGAGCGGGAGGGCCTACGAGCAGTACTTC
TRBD1	TRBV15	TRBJ2-7	NA	CATSRVQGGHEQYF	TGTGCCACCAGCAGAGTACAGGGGGGTCACGAGCAGTACTTC
NA	TRBV11-2	TRBJ2-7	few	CASSLGQGSREQYF	TGTGCCAGCAGCTTGGGGCAGGGCTCTCGCGAGCAGTACTTC
TRBD2	TRBV20-1	TRBJ2-2	NA	CSARVTLERRTSGSNTGELFF	TGCAGTGCTAGAGTAACACTAGAACGACGGACTAGCGGTTCGAACACCGGGGAGCTGTTTTTT
TRBD1	TRBV20-1	TRBJ2-1	many	CSASSGQGANEQFF	TGCAGTGCGAGTAGTGGACAGGGCGCCAATGAGCAGTTCTTC
NA	TRBV4-2	TRBJ2-5	NA	CASSQDPDRETQYF	TGTGCCAGCAGCCAAGACCCCGACAGGGAGACCCAGTACTTC
NA	TRBV7-9	TRBJ2-5	NA	CASSSIPPETQYF	TGTGCCAGCAGCTCAATACCCCCGGAGACCCAGTACTTC
TRBD1	TRBV5-5	TRBJ2-7	NA	CASRYPGTGVTVSAYEQYF	TGTGCCAGCAGATACCCCGGGACAGGGGTTACTGTTTCGGCCTACGAGCAGTACTTC
NA	TRBV2	TRBJ2-5	many	CASTSLSGRETQYF	TGTGCCAGCACCTCCTTGTCGGGGCGAGAGACCCAGTACTTC
TRBD1	TRBV5-1	TRBJ2-7	NA	CASSLITGGRSYEQYF	TGCGCCAGCAGCCTTATTACAGGGGGGAGGTCCTACGAGCAGTACTTC
NA	TRBV12-3/TRBV12-4	TRBJ2-3	many	CASSSLGGTQYF	TGTGCCAGCAGTTCCTTGGGGGGCACGCAGTATTTT
NA	TRBV12-3/TRBV12-4	TRBJ1-1	many	CASSLSLAGLNTEAFF	TGTGCCAGCAGCCTCTCCTTGGCCGGATTGAACACTGAAGCTTTCTTT
NA	TRBV7-2	TRBJ2-1	NA	CASRIAGLSEQFF	TGTGCCAGCAGAATTGCGGGTTTGAGTGAGCAGTTCTTC
NA	TRBV25-1	TRBJ2-7	NA	CASSEFRTSYEQYF	TGTGCCAGCAGTGAATTCCGGACCTCCTACGAGCAGTACTTC
NA	TRBV3-2	TRBJ2-4	few	CASSHHLTGGSAKNIQYF	TGTGCCAGCAGCCATCACCTAACAGGGGGATCTGCCAAAAACATTCAGTACTTC
TRBD2	TRBV7-9	TRBJ2-5	NA	CASSFSPGLAGLGETQYF	TGTGCCAGCAGCTTTTCACCGGGACTAGCGGGACTTGGGGAGACCCAGTACTTC
NA	TRBV24-1	TRBJ2-3	few	CATSEATGTETDTQYF	TGTGCCACCAGTGAAGCAACAGGGACGGAGACAGATACGCAGTATTTT
NA	TRBV7-9	TRBJ2-5	many	CASSFTTPGNQETQYF	TGTGCCAGCAGCTTCACCACCCCGGGGAACCAAGAGACCCAGTACTTC
TRBD2	TRBV7-2	TRBJ2-1	few	CASSLDAPTSGTYNGQFF	TGTGCCAGCAGCTTAGACGCCCCGACTAGCGGGACTTACAATGGGCAGTTCTTC
TRBD2	TRBV30	TRBJ2-1	few	CAWTGTSSDSYNEQFF	TGTGCCTGGACCGGGACTAGCTCCGACTCCTACAATGAGCAGTTCTTC
TRBD2	TRBV25-1	TRBJ2-5	NA	CASSEFGRGTQYF	TGTGCCAGCAGTGAATTCGGGAGGGGGACCCAGTACTTC
NA	TRBV20-1	TRBJ1-5	NA	CSARNRGWARNQPQHF	TGCAGTGCTAGAAATAGGGGGTGGGCCCGGAATCAGCCCCAGCATTTT
NA	TRBV10-3	TRBJ2-3	NA	CATTAGTMGDTQYF	TGTGCCACTACTGCGGGAACGATGGGAGATACGCAGTATTTT
TRBD2	TRBV10-3	TRBJ2-7	many	CAINLGLAGADEQYF	TGTGCCATCAACCTTGGACTAGCGGGAGCGGACGAGCAGTACTTC
TRBD2	TRBV20-1	TRBJ2-3	few	CSARRSLAGGSTDTQYF	TGCAGTGCTAGGAGGTCCCTAGCGGGAGGGAGCACAGATACGCAGTATTTT
TRBD1	TRBV6-1	TRBJ1-3	many	CASRENRGAFNTIYF	TGTGCCAGCAGAGAAAACAGGGGAGCTTTCAACACCATATATTTT
NA	TRBV5-1	TRBJ2-1	NA	CASSWLGTSYNGQFF	TGCGCCAGCAGCTGGCTTGGGACCTCCTACAATGGGCAGTTCTTC
TRBD1	TRBV12-5	TRBJ2-1	many	CASGDTGGGYEQFF	TGTGCTAGTGGTGACACAGGGGGCGGCTATGAGCAGTTCTTC
NA	TRBV12-3/TRBV12-4	TRBJ1-1	NA	CASSRGDSNTEAFF	TGTGCCAGCAGCCGCGGTGACTCAAACACTGAAGCTTTCTTT
NA	TRBV28	TRBJ2-6	many	CASSFWGFGANVLTF	TGTGCCAGCAGTTTTTGGGGCTTTGGGGCCAACGTCCTGACTTTC